What follows are 18 T cell receptor beta chains derived from one specimen sequenced in a study of T cell changes during pregnancy in multiple sclerosis. Measured with immunoSEQ multiplex PCR; TCRdb has only the in-frame clones, and not every one. The data show just under 85,000 clones, with approximately 89% seen just once and about 2.5% held by the top ten. Source: peripheral blood, taken in the first trimester of pregnancy. These receptors were obtained from a female donor with multiple sclerosis, enrolled in a pregnancy study.

The CDR3, as DNA: TGCAGCGTTAAAACTGAGGGGGTAAATCATGGCTACACCTTC. It encodes CSVKTEGVNHGYTF. This chain uses TRBV29-1 with TRBJ1-2, with D possibly TRBD1 on 6 matching bases. The CDR3 is made up of 14 amino acids. The germline gives CDR1 SQVTM, CDR2 ANQGSEA. V lost 5 bases to trimming and J lost 6 bases, with 19 bases between them. The variable domain in full, with the rest retrieved from reference TRBV29-1 and TRBJ1-2, is SAVISQKPSRDICQRGTSLTIQCQVDSQVTMMFWYRQQPGQSLTLIATANQGSEATYESGFVIDKFPISRPNLTFSTLTVSNMSPEDSSIYLCSVKTEGVNHGYTFGSGTRLTVV.

V gene TRBV18 combines with J gene TRBJ1-2; the D gene is possibly TRBD1 (5 bases). This CDR3 spans 14 amino acids. V lost 3 bases and J lost 0, with 8 bases in between. Germline CDR1 is KGHSH and CDR2 is LQKENI. The CDR3 DNA reads TGTGCCAGCTCACCGGAGGGGACTAACTATGGCTACACCTTC. Protein sequence: CASSPEGTNYGYTF.

The genes are TRBV7-8 and TRBJ1-6; D uncertain. CDR3 length equals 16 residues. Trimming left V 5 bases short and J 10 bases short, with 21 bases between. Germline assignment: CDR1 SGHVS and CDR2 FQNEAQ. This chain's CDR3 is CASSTRGSFPSSPLHF. Written as DNA, the CDR3 is TGTGCCAGCAGCACCAGAGGGTCTTTCCCGTCCTCACCCCTCCACTTT. Filled out from reference TRBV7-8 and TRBJ1-6, the complete variable domain reads GAGVSQSPRYKVAKRGQDVALRCDPISGHVSLFWYQQALGQGPEFLTYFQNEAQLDKSGLPSDRFFAERPEGSVSTLKIQRTQQEDSAVYLCASSTRGSFPSSPLHFGNGTRLTVT.

This clone occurred once. The chain links TRBV2 to TRBJ1-5, with TRBD1 as a possible D gene (5 bases). From germline, CDR1 is SNHLY and CDR2 FYNNEI. The CDR3 runs 16 residues. Trimming stripped 7 bases from V and 3 bases from J, with 19 bases between. CDR3 in amino acids: CASKGDGGTSNQPQHF. CDR3 sequence (DNA): TGTGCCAGCAAGGGTGACGGGGGGACTTCCAATCAGCCCCAGCATTTT.

The rearrangement uses TRBV4-3 and TRBJ2-1; possible D gene TRBD2, 5 bases. Trimming cost V 3 bases and J 0 bases, with 15 bases left between them. Looked up from germline, CDR1 is LGHNA and CDR2 is YSLEER. CDR3 size: 17 residues. CDR3 protein: CASSQETRVGSYNEQFF. CDR3 sequence (DNA): TGCGCCAGCAGCCAGGAAACGAGGGTGGGCTCCTACAATGAGCAGTTCTTC.

The chain carries TRBV6-5 and TRBJ2-7; TRBD1 aligns across 11 bases. J gave up 2 bases and V 6 bases, and 3 bases lay outside the gene matches. The germline V gene has CDR1 MNHEY and CDR2 SVGAGI. This CDR3 contains 14 residues. This chain's CDR3 is CASRAGQGAYEQYF. The CDR3 coding sequence is TGTGCCAGCAGGGCGGGACAGGGGGCCTACGAGCAGTACTTC.

The rearrangement uses TRBV6-4 and TRBJ2-2, with 11 positions matching TRBD2. CDR3 length equals 17 residues. J was trimmed by 0 bases and V by 8 bases; bases with no gene match: 8. In germline, CDR1 is MRHNA, CDR2 SNTAGT. Here the CDR3 DNA reads TGTGCCAGCCCCTTAGCGGGAGGGCAACCGAACACCGGGGAGCTGTTTTTT. Translating gives CASPLAGGQPNTGELFF.

The gene calls are TRBV5-8 and TRBJ2-1; 9 nucleotides align to TRBD2. V was clipped by 0 bases and J by 1 base; unmatched bases: 8. This CDR3 contains 18 residues. Germline lookup yields CDR1 SGHTS and CDR2 YDEGEE. CDR3 amino acids: CASSLGPSLAGSYNEQFF. DNA for the CDR3: TGTGCCAGCAGCTTGGGCCCTTCTCTAGCGGGGTCCTACAATGAGCAGTTCTTC.

This clone showed up just once. V is TRBV6-5 and J is TRBJ2-7, with TRBD1 matching over 9 bases. The junction had 3 bases not matched to a gene; V was cut back by 0 bases and J by 3 bases. Germline assignment: CDR1 MNHEY and CDR2 SVGAGI. The CDR3 is 15 amino acids. Here the CDR3 reads CASSYSGTGIYEQYF. DNA of the CDR3: TGTGCCAGCAGTTACTCGGGGACAGGGATCTACGAGCAGTACTTC.

The chain is built from TRBV16 and TRBJ1-5; maybe TRBD1 (6 bases). The V gene lost 5 bases and the J gene lost 4 bases, with 12 bases spanning the gap. The CDR3 has 14 residues. The V gene's germline CDR1 is KGHSY and CDR2 FQNENV. CDR3: CASSVGGANQPQHF. The CDR3 nucleotides read TGTGCCAGCAGCGTGGGGGGGGCAAATCAGCCCCAGCATTTT.

The chain uses TRBV5-5 and TRBJ2-7; 10 positions match TRBD2. V gave up 4 bases and J gave up 5 bases; unmatched junction bases: 9. Germline CDR1 and CDR2: SGHKS and YYEKEE (reference sequence). This CDR3 has 15 amino acids. The CDR3 sequence is CASSQTGTSVHEQYF. The DNA of the CDR3 is TGTGCCAGCAGCCAAACCGGGACTAGCGTCCACGAGCAGTACTTC. Variable domain in full (rest from reference TRBV5-5 and TRBJ2-7): DAGVTQSPTHLIKTRGQQVTLRCSPISGHKSVSWYQQVLGQGPQFIFQYYEKEERGRGNFPDRFSARQFPNYSSELNVNALLLGDSALYLCASSQTGTSVHEQYFGPGTRLTVT.

The chain joins TRBV6-5 to TRBJ1-2; tentatively, D is TRBD1 (5 bases). Germline V gives CDR1 MNHEY, CDR2 SVGAGI. CDR3 length equals 14 residues. V lost 0 bases to trimming and J lost 2 bases, with 7 bases between them. The CDR3 spells CASSYSRQNYGYTF. CDR3 nucleotide sequence: TGTGCCAGCAGTTACTCGAGACAGAACTATGGCTACACCTTC.

The chain has TRBV2 and TRBJ2-7; 11 bases align to TRBD2. With 6 bases clipped from V and 4 bases from J, the junction kept 14 bases outside the gene matches. Germline loops: CDR1 SNHLY, CDR2 FYNNEI. The CDR3 runs to 17 residues. The CDR3 loop reads CASSYLAGGSFPYEQYF. CDR3 nucleotide sequence: TGTGCCAGCAGCTACTTAGCGGGGGGGTCTTTCCCGTACGAGCAGTACTTC.

The rearrangement links TRBV5-1 to TRBJ2-7; 13 bases line up with TRBD2. The CDR3 consists of 14 residues. The germline V gene has CDR1 SGHRS and CDR2 YFSETQ. V lost 4 bases, J lost 7 bases, and 5 bases stayed unmatched. This chain's CDR3 is CASSTSGGAGEQYF. The CDR3 nucleotides are TGCGCCAGCAGCACTAGCGGGGGGGCAGGAGAGCAGTACTTC.

This clone was detected only a few times. The chain uses TRBV18 and TRBJ1-2, with TRBD1 matching over 8 bases. J lost 6 bases, V lost 4 bases, and 4 bases had no gene match. CDR1 is KGHSH, CDR2 LQKENI, per germline. CDR3 length: 13 amino acids. CDR3 DNA: TGTGCCAGCTCACGCGCACAGGGGGATGGCTACACCTTC. Its translation is CASSRAQGDGYTF.

The J gene is TRBJ1-4, the V gene TRBV5-5, with TRBD1 matching 7 bases. CDR3 size: 19 residues. The germline V gene encodes CDR1 SGHKS and CDR2 YYEKEE (reference sequence). The junction had 17 bases not matched to a gene; V was cut back by 4 bases and J by 2 bases. The CDR3 loop reads CASSKYRDSLSPTNEKLFF. In DNA form, the CDR3 reads TGTGCCAGCAGCAAGTACCGGGACAGTTTAAGTCCGACTAATGAAAAACTGTTTTTT.

V usage is TRBV21-1 and J usage is TRBJ2-5; TRBD2 is the table's D call, not checked against the DNA. TRBV21-1 is designated a pseudogene. The CDR3 runs to 14 residues. The CDR3 reads CASSKFTSEETQYF. CDR3 nucleotide sequence: TGTGCCAGCAGCAAATTTACTAGTGAGGAGACCCAGTACTTC.

The V gene is TRBV5-8, the J gene TRBJ2-7; TRBD1 matches 8 bases. There are 13 residues in the CDR3. The germline CDR1 and CDR2 sequences are SGHTS and YDEGEE. The junction had 7 bases not matched to a gene; V was cut back by 7 bases and J by 4 bases. CDR3 DNA: TGTGCCAGCGGCCACAGGGGGTGGTACGAGCAGTACTTC. This gives the protein CASGHRGWYEQYF.